This is a list of T cell receptor beta chains from one sample in a study of vaccination effects on CD4 cells after COVID-19. These receptors' targets are unknown. Here immunoSEQ multiplex PCR was the method, and the copy in TCRdb shows in-frame clones only, minus some. The top ten hold less than 5.5% of the sample, which has roughly 73,000 clones, over 60% seen once. The sequenced sample was CD4+ T cells from PBMCs cultured with HIV peptides, obtained before COVID-19 vaccination. All receptors come from a human donor who had a prior SARS-CoV-2 infection. Both conserved end residues are trimmed from each CDR3.

V gene	CDR3 protein
TRBV2	ASNGDTPEQF
TRBV14	ASSIGQGFETQY
TRBV11-3	ASSLGRRSYNEQF
TRBV18	ASSPKGGGETQY
TRBV27	ASSPLAGGIFESSYNEQF
TRBV18	ASSQQDREVAF
TRBV5-4	ASSLGRGPSNEQF
TRBV7-2	ASSPGTSGPTDTQY
TRBV25-1	ASSGEQRDRGRYEQY
TRBV5-1	ASSRDSHTEAF
TRBV5-1	ASSAPDRGATEAF
TRBV5-5	ASSLKSPSYGYT
TRBV24-1	ATSDSDRAPRDTQY
TRBV7-9	ASSPGDPTDTQY
TRBV6-1	ASSEQREARETQY
TRBV24-1	ATSVSGIETQY
TRBV7-2	ASSLGGTGFFKEQF
TRBV13	ASSLRRTEAF
TRBV5-1	ASSFSPGQSSGNTIY
TRBV5-1	ASSFPLAGATGEQF
TRBV7-9	ASSLPSGRTQETQY
TRBV4-1	ASSQVAGTGDTEAF
TRBV27	ASSWGANRDTEAF
TRBV4-3	TSSLDRLVANSPLH
TRBV29-1	SGYSYNEQF
TRBV2	ASSARTGAEAF
TRBV5-1	ASSPRPDRNYGYT
TRBV6-5	ASTLRGLGGYT
TRBV27	ASSQRRIDTEAF
TRBV19	ASSQRGYEQY
TRBV20-1	SVKAPDTQY
TRBV18	ASSPPAGGGYGYT
TRBV5-4	ASSLGGTNEKLF
TRBV6-4	ASSDSTCHEQY
TRBV6-5	ASSYSGNTYNYGYT
TRBV5-4	ASSSSDGRIYGYT
TRBV3-1/TRBV3-2	ASSQVGGSNGELF
TRBV6-5	ASSQNRVQPQH
TRBV6-5	ASRVKPRSYEQY
TRBV7-3	ASSANTDFTDTQY
TRBV6-1	ASSEAQISSGNTIY
TRBV20-1	SASFAGDNQPQH